A single sample is the source of the 20 T cell receptor beta chains below, sequenced in a study of CD8+CD57+ T cells in acquired aplastic anemia. The template used for profiling TCR beta VDJ and CDR3 was genomic DNA. TCRdb independently ran MiXCR on the reads; one entry per CDR3 protein. The sample has 150,000 to 200,000 distinct CDR3 sequences; roughly 64% are singletons. Sequencing used sorted CD4+, CD8+, or CD8+CD57+ T cells (not recorded which) from PBMCs. These TCRs come from a human donor with severe aplastic anemia or a healthy control (not recorded which).

The gene calls are TRBV9 and TRBJ1-2; D uncertain. CDR1 is SGDLS, CDR2 YYNGEE, per germline. V was shortened by 4 bases and J by 1 base, with 11 bases between the two germline ends. The CDR3 totals 14 residues. The CDR3 DNA sequence: TGTGCCAGCAGCCCAGGAGCGTATAACTATGGCTACACCTTC. It codes for CASSPGAYNYGYTF.

Only one count was recorded for this clonotype. The junction does not match germline at one end; this may be a read error. The V call is TRBV5-1, the J call TRBJ2-7; 9 bases are a match to TRBD1. Germline V CDR1 and CDR2: SGHRS, YFSETQ. The CDR3 has 14 residues. The CDR3 loop reads CASRSDRGVGEQYF. The CDR3 DNA is TGTGCCAGCAGATCGGACAGGGGTGTAGGCGAGCAGTACTTC.

Worth noting for this clonotype: The CDR3 does not end in the conserved phenylalanine or tryptophan, so this is likely a read error. The DNA is omitted, as the CDR3 cannot be located on it reliably, and the CDR3 follows TCRdb's listing. This rearrangement joins TRBV5-4 to TRBJ1-2. The CDR3 numbers 13 amino acids, ends counted. Germline loops: CDR1 SGHNT, CDR2 YYREEE (reference sequence). The CDR3 sequence: CASSQLSIDGHTL.

The J gene is TRBJ2-1, the V gene TRBV24-1, with 11 bases that match TRBD2. Trimming at V came to 3 bases and at J to 4 bases, leaving 7 bases not matched to a gene. From germline, CDR1 is KGHDR and CDR2 SFDVKD. The CDR3 has 17 amino acids. CDR3: CATSDPGTSGPYNEQFF. In DNA form, the CDR3 reads TGTGCCACCAGTGATCCGGGGACTAGCGGACCATACAATGAGCAGTTCTTC.

This clonotype has only a few counts. This chain joins TRBV20-1 and TRBJ1-6; D gene unclear. CDR3 length equals 14 residues. The V and J ends lost 0 bases and 8 bases respectively, with 11 bases between them. Germline assignment: CDR1 DFQATT and CDR2 SNEGSKA (reference sequence). The CDR3 loop reads CSAREGGDYSPLHF. The CDR3 DNA sequence: TGCAGTGCTAGAGAGGGTGGGGATTATTCACCCCTCCACTTT.

The gene calls are TRBV7-8 and TRBJ2-3; D may match TRBD1 or TRBD2 (5 bases each). The V end lost 4 bases, the J end lost 5 bases, and 10 bases lay between the germline ends. The germline V gene encodes CDR1 SGHVS and CDR2 FQNEAQ. The CDR3 length is 13 residues. CDR3 sequence reads: CASSSVGRDTQYF. CDR3 bases: TGTGCCAGCAGCTCCGTGGGACGAGATACGCAGTATTTT.

This clonotype was recorded a few times. The chain carries TRBV2 and TRBJ1-4; D ambiguous. The CDR3 is made up of 12 amino acids. CDR1 is SNHLY and CDR2 is FYNNEI in the germline V gene. The germline V and J ends were trimmed by 6 bases and 11 bases, with 13 bases remaining between them. The CDR3 here is CASSVDGEKLFF. The CDR3 bases are TGTGCCAGCAGCGTGGACGGGGAGAAACTGTTTTTT.

The rearrangement joins TRBV2 to TRBJ1-2, with D possibly matching TRBD1 (5 bases). The CDR3 totals 18 residues. The germline V and J ends were trimmed by 1 base and 4 bases, with 22 bases remaining between them. Germline V gene data show CDR1 as SNHLY and CDR2 as FYNNEI. The CDR3 nucleotides are TGTGCCAGCAGTGAAGGGGCCGGACACAACGGACTTGTCTATGGCTACACCTTC. Protein: CASSEGAGHNGLVYGYTF.

This clonotype showed up just a few times. The chain recombines TRBV12-3 or TRBV12-4 with TRBJ2-7; unclear D gene. This CDR3 is 11 amino acids long. Trimming left V 11 bases short and J 9 bases short, with 17 bases between. The CDR3 sequence is CAALIHLGQYF. The CDR3 nucleotides read TGTGCCGCTTTAATTCACCTGGGGCAGTACTTC.

As to this clonotype: Germline and junction disagree at one end, which may indicate a read error. The genes are TRBV12-3 or TRBV12-4 and TRBJ2-5, with TRBD2 matching 7 bases. CDR3 length: 15 amino acids. In DNA, the CDR3 is TGTGCCAGCGGTTTCCCGGGGGGATCGGGAGAGTCCCAGTACTTC. Protein sequence: CASGFPGGSGESQYF.

The chain joins TRBV27 to TRBJ2-1; TRBD2 aligns across 7 bases. The CDR3 sequence is 14 residues long. The V gene end was trimmed by 3 bases and the J gene end by 8 bases; junction bases not matched to a gene: 7. The germline V gene has CDR1 MNHEY and CDR2 SMNVEV (reference sequence). The CDR3 bases are TGTGCCAGCAGTTTTGTGGGGGGGGTTGATGAGCAGTTCTTC. Translating gives CASSFVGGVDEQFF.

Of note for this clonotype: A much larger clone lies one base from this, so it may be a read error. This chain joins TRBV27 and TRBJ1-2; D not resolved. The CDR3 totals 13 residues. In germline, CDR1 is MNHEY, CDR2 SMNVEV (reference sequence). The CDR3 DNA sequence: TGTGCCAGCAGTTTGGCCGCTAACTATGGCTACGCCTTC. The encoded protein is CASSLAANYGYAF.

This chain uses TRBV7-6 with TRBJ2-4; D ambiguous. This CDR3 spans 16 amino acids. Trimming stripped 1 base from V and 7 bases from J, with 17 bases between. Per germline, CDR1 SGHVS and CDR2 FNYEAQ. CDR3 in amino acids: CASSLGVRGMWNIQYF. The CDR3 nucleotides read TGTGCCAGCAGCTTAGGGGTACGTGGGATGTGGAACATTCAGTACTTC. The full variable domain, with the rest looked up from reference TRBV7-6 and TRBJ2-4, is GAGVSQSPRYKVTKRGQDVALRCDPISGHVSLYWYRQALGQGPEFLTYFNYEAQQDKSGLPNDRFSAERPEGSISTLTIQRTEQRDSAMYRCASSLGVRGMWNIQYFGAGTRLSVL.

The chain recombines TRBV19 with TRBJ1-1, with D perhaps TRBD1 (6 bases). CDR3 length: 14 residues. CDR1 is LNHDA, CDR2 SQIVND, per germline (reference sequence). The ends were cut back, 1 base at V and 6 bases at J, with 12 bases in the middle. Here the CDR3 reads CASSIGGPGAEAFF. The CDR3 nucleotides are TGTGCCAGTAGTATAGGCGGGCCAGGGGCTGAAGCTTTCTTT.

This chain connects TRBV20-1 to TRBJ2-3; D remains unclear. The CDR3 has 12 amino acids. CDR1 is DFQATT and CDR2 is SNEGSKA in the germline V gene (reference sequence). V was clipped by 6 bases and J by 6 bases, with 13 bases between them. The CDR3 loop reads CSALPTVDTQYF. The CDR3, as DNA: TGCAGTGCCCTTCCCACGGTTGATACGCAGTATTTT.

The rearrangement joins TRBV20-1 to TRBJ1-2; D might be TRBD1 (6 bases). Germline V gene data show CDR1 as DFQATT and CDR2 as SNEGSKA (reference sequence). The V and J ends lost 3 bases and 4 bases respectively, with 12 bases between them. The CDR3 loop spans 13 amino acids. The CDR3: CSARPTGSYGYTF. CDR3 nucleotides: TGCAGTGCTAGGCCTACAGGGAGCTATGGCTACACCTTC.

The J gene is TRBJ2-5, the V gene TRBV15; D ambiguous. V shed 0 bases and J shed 2 bases, with 10 bases lying between them. Germline V lookup: CDR1 LNHNV, CDR2 YYDKDF (reference sequence). CDR3 size: 15 residues. The CDR3 region has the DNA TGTGCCACCAGCAGAGATGGGTCAGTTCAAGAGACCCAGTACTTC. It translates to CATSRDGSVQETQYF.

The V and J genes are TRBV7-3 and TRBJ2-3; 12 bases are a match to TRBD2. The junction had 8 bases not matched to a gene; V was cut back by 5 bases and J by 11 bases. The CDR3 has 14 residues. Per germline, CDR1 SGHTA and CDR2 FQGTGA. As DNA, the CDR3 is TGTGCCAGCAGCCCAAGGACTAGCGGGGATGAGCAGTATTTT. Translation: CASSPRTSGDEQYF.

The V call is TRBV10-3, the J call TRBJ2-7, with TRBD1 matching 7 bases. Per germline, CDR1 ENHRY and CDR2 SYGVKD. The CDR3 contains 15 residues. The ends lost 8 bases at V and 1 base at J; junction bases unmatched: 11. The CDR3 nucleotides read TGTGCCATCGGCTTACCTCCGGGACAGTCCTACGAGCAGTACTTC. Translation gives CAIGLPPGQSYEQYF.

The count of this clonotype is one. This sequence joins TRBV7-9 and TRBJ2-7; possible D gene TRBD2, 6 bases. The CDR3 has 13 residues. The V end was cut by 8 bases, the J end by 2 bases, with 13 bases between. Germline CDR1 reads SEHNR; CDR2 reads FQNEAQ (reference sequence). CDR3 loop: CASSGEVAYEQYF. CDR3 in DNA: TGTGCCAGCTCGGGAGAAGTGGCCTACGAGCAGTACTTC.